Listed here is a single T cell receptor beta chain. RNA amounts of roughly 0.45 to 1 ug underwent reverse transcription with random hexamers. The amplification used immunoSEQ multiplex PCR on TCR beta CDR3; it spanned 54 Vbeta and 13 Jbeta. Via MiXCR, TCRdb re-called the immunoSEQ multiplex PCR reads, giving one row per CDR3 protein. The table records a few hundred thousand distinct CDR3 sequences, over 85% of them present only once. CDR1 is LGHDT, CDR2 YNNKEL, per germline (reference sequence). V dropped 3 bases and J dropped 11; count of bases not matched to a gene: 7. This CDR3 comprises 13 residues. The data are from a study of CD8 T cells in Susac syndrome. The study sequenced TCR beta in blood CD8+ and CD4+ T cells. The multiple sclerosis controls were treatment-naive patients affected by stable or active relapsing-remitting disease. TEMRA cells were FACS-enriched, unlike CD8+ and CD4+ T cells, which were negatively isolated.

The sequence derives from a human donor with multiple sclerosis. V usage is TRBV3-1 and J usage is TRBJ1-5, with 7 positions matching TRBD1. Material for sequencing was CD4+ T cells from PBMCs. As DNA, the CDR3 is TGTGCCAGCAGCCACAGACAGGGAGAGGCCCAGCATTTT. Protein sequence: CASSHRQGEAQHF. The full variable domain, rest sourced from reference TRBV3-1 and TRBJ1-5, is DTAVSQTPKYLVTQMGNDKSIKCEQNLGHDTMYWYKQDSKKFLKIMFSYNNKELIINETVPNRFSPKSPDKAHLNLHINSLELGDSAVYFCASSHRQGEAQHFGDGTRLSIL.